Sequencing of this T cell receptor (beta chain) was carried out in a study of cytomegalovirus exposure and HLA in healthy donors. Sequencing was performed with immunoSEQ multiplex PCR; in TCRdb, only in-frame clones are kept and a portion is missing. The repertoire holds 150,000 to 200,000 clones, with 85% as singletons. V gave up 9 bases and J gave up 5 bases; unmatched junction bases: 12. This CDR3 comprises 14 residues. CDR1 SEHNR and CDR2 FQNEAQ come from the germline V gene (reference sequence). The roughly 120-subject validation cohort, separate from the roughly 700-subject first cohort, included the donors.

Material for sequencing was PBMCs. The TCR originated in a man between 18 and 29 years old in good health and CMV-seropositive. The chain joins TRBV7-9 to TRBJ2-5, with 7 nucleotides matching TRBD1. This CDR3 reads CASTLLQGRETQYF. In nucleotides, the CDR3 is TGTGCCAGTACCCTTCTACAGGGGCGGGAGACCCAGTACTTC.